This T cell receptor (beta chain) came from a study of cytomegalovirus exposure and HLA in healthy donors (dated by TCRdb to 2015 to 2018). For the wider study: An earlier analysis of approximately 550 of the donors reported more than 250 Gb of sequence data and roughly 110 million unique TCR beta sequences from about 180 million T cells. Using immunosequencing, the study profiled T cell repertoires from roughly 650 subjects and related those repertoires to cytomegalovirus serostatus. The later analysis used no new phenotypic data to find candidate immune exposures, relying instead on TCR beta sequences and their occurrence across donors. Typing coverage varied by locus: roughly 620-640 donors for A, B, C, DRB1 and DQB1; around 560 for DQA1; about 570 for DPA1; 450 to 480 for DPB1. Every repertoire in the discovery cohort had been generated on one and the same sequencing platform. To predict cytomegalovirus infection status, the study brought together high-throughput TCR immunosequencing, statistical association of individual TCRs with disease status, and machine learning. Along with the roughly 670-subject first cohort, a separate validation cohort of 120 different subjects was used. Genome-wide SNP genotypes for about three fifths of the 666 donors were used in a later genetic analysis, which treated that subset as a discovery cohort. An early release covering roughly 600 HLA-typed donors comprised approximately 290 gigabases of sequencing data and roughly 86 million unique TCR sequences. The aim of the study was to test whether cataloging public T cell receptors could identify signatures of past pathogen exposure. Of the 350 to 450 genotyped donors, around 81% fell in the genetic ancestry cluster associated with self-reported Caucasian donors. A few DR-DQ haplotypes were handled as single units for association and clustering because linkage in the cohort was strong. A later analysis re-examined previously published TCR beta repertoires from 610 or so donors and added high-resolution HLA genotyping to investigate patterns of TCR occurrence. Class I and class II HLA loci were covered by the typing at four-digit resolution. Across some 400 genotyped donors of the cohort, an average of approximately 240,000 unique TCR beta nucleotide sequences per donor were sequenced, and roughly a sixth of those sequences were non-productive. An earlier analysis of 500 to 750 of the donors applied high-throughput TCR beta sequencing to assess whether each TCR beta V gene segment acted as functional or pseudogenic. Donor age, sex, ethnicity and CMV serostatus were collected together with the repertoire data. Overall results and qualifications from the work: A later analysis found that TCR association rates varied across HLA loci, with DRB1 alleles showing the most associated TCRs and HLA-C alleles the fewest. According to a later analysis, parvovirus B19, influenza, CMV and Epstein-Barr virus appeared linked to several top co-occurrence clusters. Only TCR beta chains were sequenced in this cohort, and the absence of alpha or paired-chain data limited detectable features. In a later analysis, 16,951 TCR beta sequences were associated with specific HLA alleles at a false discovery rate of 0.05. Because HLA typing was unavailable for some donors at each locus, only the typed subset was used in association tests. Roughly uniform sequencing depth across donors was assumed in presence/absence analyses, although this assumption may not hold. When HLA alleles, especially DR and DQ, strongly co-occurred, TCR associations were difficult to assign to individual alleles. Approximately 18 rarely observed V segments, including chromosome 9 orphons, were excluded from the earlier analysis of a few hundred of the donors because counts were too low. A few of the identified cytomegalovirus-associated TCR beta chains were confirmed in vitro to be specific for cytomegalovirus antigens. Immune exposure information for the cohort was limited to CMV serostatus. A later genetic analysis reported fewer N-insertions in productive TCRs among donors in an Asian-associated ancestry cluster than the approximately 700-donor mean. It was suggested by the authors that the approach could potentially be generalized to other disease states and immunological phenotypes. In both the original and validation cohorts, the classifier was reported to diagnose cytomegalovirus status with high specificity and sensitivity. A cluster of highly shared sequence variants was judged likely to represent a technical artifact of the sequencing pipeline. Because the 87-base-pair reads could not distinguish some IMGT-functional V segments, including TRBV6-2 and TRBV6-3, those segments were excluded. In a later analysis, most CMV-associated TCR beta chains were found to appear HLA-restricted, with HLA associations seemingly driven largely by CMV exposure. Correlated functional status among segregating V segments might reflect linkage disequilibrium, but an unknown experimental factor could not be ruled out. The study listed 150 to 200 TCR beta chains as associated with cytomegalovirus. A further reported finding was that TCR beta sequences accurately predicted the HLA-A and HLA-B alleles for most subjects in the first cohort. An earlier analysis of some 560 of the donors showed that most TCR beta V segments appeared in productive rearrangements either about 87% or about 30% of the time, which broadly matched IMGT annotations. A later genetic analysis associated a missense DCLRE1C variant with V-gene and J-gene trimming of TCR beta chains, and an independent cohort replicated the association. A later analysis found that HLA-associated TCR beta chains were more clonally expanded and had lower generation probabilities than equally common non-associated chains. Most TCR sequences were observed very rarely across donors, whereas some public TCRs were present in many individuals.

Library preparation employed the immunoSEQ multiplex PCR assay. A mixture of 60 forward primers for TCR Vbeta segments and 13 reverse primers for TCR Jbeta segments was used in the multiplex PCR. A multiplex PCR assay on genomic DNA amplified the CDR3 region of rearranged TCR beta genes. The Illumina HiSeq System was used to sequence the amplified TCR beta libraries as 87-base-pair reads. The paper's data handling went like this. Across the 670 or so repertoires, a later analysis counted roughly 77 million unique TCR beta chains, approximately 10 million of which were shared by at least two donors. Raw reads were error-corrected and collapsed into unique sequences by a nearest-neighbor algorithm in which closely related sequences were merged to remove PCR and sequencing errors. To assign V, D and J gene segments, CDR3 sequences were aligned to IMGT reference sequences. Each retained sequence needed at least a six-nucleotide match to both a V gene segment and a J gene segment. A rearrangement was called productive if the CDR3 had no stop codons and remained in frame with V and J, and every other rearrangement was called non-productive. Following IMGT convention, CDR3 was defined as the stretch from the second conserved V-encoded cysteine up to the conserved J-encoded phenylalanine. The earlier analysis of more than 450 of the donors excluded sequences that lacked an unambiguous match to a single V gene segment. An earlier analysis of about 590 of the donors classified V segments as functional when productive rearrangements were above 56.7% and as segregating when the standard deviation between donors was above 5%. A statistical classification framework was built for diagnosing cytomegalovirus status from the catalog of TCR beta chain sequences. A later analysis assigned V and J genes by comparing TCR nucleotide sequences with IMGT/GENE-DB human TR gene sequences. A later analysis assigned CDR3 sequences and most-parsimonious VDJ recombination scenarios with the TCRdist pipeline. In a later analysis, each TCR beta chain was defined by its CDR3 amino acid sequence together with its V-gene family, and reads lacking a unique V-gene family were excluded. In a later analysis, approximately 590 highly shared, low-generation-probability nucleotide sequences were removed to address suspected cross-contamination and a sequencing artifact. In a later analysis, a clonal expansion index was calculated for each public chain from normalized within-repertoire ranks of inferred template counts. A later analysis computed generation probabilities with a VDJ recombination model fitted to out-of-frame rearrangements, and checked the results against IGoR. In a later analysis, TCR-TCR, TCR-HLA and TCR-CMV co-occurrence was scored with hypergeometric tests, and a repertoire-size bias correction was applied to TCR pairs. In a later analysis, false discovery rates were estimated by permuting HLA or CMV assignments 20 times. A later analysis grouped co-occurring TCRs with DBSCAN, adding TCRdist sequence similarity when clustering within HLA-allele-positive subsets. For co-occurrence clustering, repertoires with fewer than 30,000 or more than 120,000 public chains were excluded, along with four or five repertoires with anomalous nucleotide sharing. Drawn from immuneACCESS, this table holds only the in-frame rearrangements with V and J called that TCRdb kept. Clones are partly lost; checked studies trace under half to an unresolved V gene and leave the rest unexplained. The V and J calls and clone size are taken from that table; D and trimming were inferred from the DNA. Present in this sample are more than 80,000 clones, under 80% of which were seen just once. The top ten constitute roughly 7.7% of the sample.

From a lookup of the germline V gene (reference sequence), CDR1 and CDR2 are SGHNT and YYREEE. Cut back by 0 bases and 11 bases, the V and J ends lie 17 bases apart. The CDR3 contains 14 residues, cysteine and phenylalanine counted. CDR3 DNA only is kept here, 42 bases in frame from base 1. About this clone: Its antigen has not been determined. Per-base qualities were not stored, and no clone one base away is much larger.

The cohort comprised 666 healthy bone marrow donors. Cohort members were all nominally healthy when sampled, although unrecorded immune exposures were likely present. CMV serostatus was recorded as positive for 289 and negative for about half of the 666 cohort members, whereas no CMV serostatus was recorded for the donor in question. Every donor gave a peripheral blood sample, and the peripheral blood mononuclear cells from that sample were used for TCR beta sequencing. Genomic DNA was extracted from the blood cell samples with the Qiagen DNeasy Blood Extraction Kit. The sequence derives from a human donor in good health. The chain is encoded by TRBV5-4 joined to TRBJ1-1, and TRBD1 may be the D gene, going by 6 matching bases. The sequenced sample consisted of PBMCs. Here is the DNA: TGTGCCAGCAGCTTGGACGATCAGGGGCGTGGCGCTTTCTTT. This codes for CASSLDDQGRGAFF.